This T cell receptor (beta chain) was recorded in a study of OX40 agonist ivuxolimab in advanced cancers. As for the study in general: Patients receiving dose escalation had hepatocellular carcinoma, melanoma, renal cell or head and neck cancer. Study outcomes and limitations: Clonal expansion by week 6 occurred in CD4+ and CD8+ blood T cells (at 0.1 to 3.0 mg/kg).

In regard to this clone: The antigen is not known.

The ends were cut back, 10 bases at V and 0 bases at J, with 10 bases in the middle. CDR1 is ENHRY and CDR2 is SYGVKD in the germline V gene. The CDR3 is 13 residues long. TCRdb's copy holds only in-frame clones and misses some; the assay was immunoSEQ multiplex PCR. This table holds over 30,000 clones, less than 85% found once. This receptor was taken from an adult with an advanced solid tumor such as melanoma, head and neck, liver or kidney cancer. The specimen comprised CD4+ or CD8+ T cells sorted from blood, sampled in a trial of the OX40 agonist ivuxolimab. The V and J genes are TRBV10-3 and TRBJ2-1; D gene unclear. In DNA form, the CDR3 reads TGTGCCACATCAAGTATCTCCTACAATGAGCAGTTCTTC. Its translation: CATSSISYNEQFF.